This entry features one T cell receptor beta chain sequence. Its antigen is as yet unknown. Vbeta (60) and Jbeta (13) primers were used in the PCR. Sequenced by immunoSEQ multiplex PCR; TCRdb stores in-frame clones only, minus some. The table has about 160,000 clones, around 80% seen once. The data are from a study of cytomegalovirus exposure and HLA in healthy donors. Findings and caveats of the study: A later analysis revealed that TCR association rates differed between HLA loci, peaking at DRB1 and bottoming out at HLA-C. Reported results showed that the classifier diagnosed cytomegalovirus status with high specificity and sensitivity. Among TCR beta chains of equal frequency, HLA-associated ones were more clonally expanded in a later analysis.

Per germline, CDR1 MRHNA and CDR2 SNTAGT. The CDR3 has 14 amino acids. Trimming removed 3 bases at V and 5 bases at J, with 13 bases between. J is TRBJ1-2 and V is TRBV6-4; tentatively, D is TRBD1 (6 bases). The sample consisted of PBMCs. The receptor comes from a male donor in good health and CMV-seropositive. The CDR3 DNA is TGTGCCAGCAGTGAGAACCCACAGGGTTATGGCTACACCTTC. Translating gives CASSENPQGYGYTF.